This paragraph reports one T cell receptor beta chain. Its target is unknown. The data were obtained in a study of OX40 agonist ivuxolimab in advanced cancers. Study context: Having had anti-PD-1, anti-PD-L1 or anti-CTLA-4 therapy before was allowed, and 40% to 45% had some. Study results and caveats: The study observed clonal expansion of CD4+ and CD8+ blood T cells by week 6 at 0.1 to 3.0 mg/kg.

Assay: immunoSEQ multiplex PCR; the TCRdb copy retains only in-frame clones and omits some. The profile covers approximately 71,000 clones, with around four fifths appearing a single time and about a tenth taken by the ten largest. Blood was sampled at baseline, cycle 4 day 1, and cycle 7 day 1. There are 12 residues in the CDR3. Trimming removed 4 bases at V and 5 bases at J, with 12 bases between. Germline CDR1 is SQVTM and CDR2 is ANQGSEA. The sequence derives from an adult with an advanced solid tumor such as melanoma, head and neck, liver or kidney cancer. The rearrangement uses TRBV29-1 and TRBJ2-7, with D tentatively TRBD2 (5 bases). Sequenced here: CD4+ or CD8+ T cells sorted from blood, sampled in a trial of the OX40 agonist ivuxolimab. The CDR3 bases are TGCAGCGTTGCCCCAGCGGCGCACGAGCAGTACTTC. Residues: CSVAPAAHEQYF.